This is a list of T cell receptor beta chains from one sample in a study of blood T cell repertoires in COVID-19. Profiled with immunoSEQ multiplex PCR; TCRdb holds only in-frame clones, not every one. The data hold roughly 460,000 clones, with 70% to 90% observed a single time. The sequenced sample consisted of peripheral blood. All receptors come from a man aged 18 to 29 with COVID-19, enrolled during active disease. Both conserved end residues are part of each CDR3. D genes are given only for firm matches.

>TRBJ1-1|TRBD1|TRBV5-1
CASSFTGGIEAFF
>TRBJ2-1|-|TRBV3-1/TRBV3-2
CASSHPGGNYEQFF
>TRBJ2-1|-|TRBV5-1
CASSPDLDEQFF
>TRBJ1-5|TRBD1|TRBV18
CASSRGTGGGQPQHF
>TRBJ2-2|TRBD2|TRBV5-1
CASSLETSGTGELFF
>TRBJ2-7|TRBD1|TRBV19
CASRPGQMGEQYF
>TRBJ2-3|TRBD2|TRBV7-9
CAGGLAGGHPTDTQYF
>TRBJ1-1|-|TRBV20-1
CSASSGGDGEAFF
>TRBJ2-1|TRBD1|TRBV6-5
CASSYGAGGGEQFF
>TRBJ2-2|TRBD2|TRBV9
CASSAEGLAGGPPGELFF
>TRBJ1-1|-|TRBV7-8
CASSLVSGNTEAFF
>TRBJ2-7|TRBD1|TRBV2
CASSDRQGVLYEQYF
>TRBJ1-1|-|TRBV19
CASSFGQGSTEAFF
>TRBJ1-2|-|TRBV4-1
CASSQVPGQNYGYTF
>TRBJ2-7|TRBD1|TRBV5-6
CASSPQQGAQREQYF
>TRBJ2-1|TRBD2|TRBV5-4
CASSREAGGIEQFF
>TRBJ2-1|TRBD2|TRBV7-9
CASSPTSGRNNEQFF
>TRBJ1-3|-|TRBV15
CATSRDGGPGNTIYF